This T cell receptor (beta chain) was documented in a study of cytomegalovirus exposure and HLA in healthy donors. General study results and limits: The study listed roughly 150 cytomegalovirus-associated TCR beta chains. Most TCRs appeared rarely, but some public TCRs recurred in many donors. CMV antigen specificity was confirmed in vitro for three CMV-associated chains.

The CDR3 has 13 residues. V was pared by 3 bases and J by 3 bases, with 1 base of the junction left unmatched. Per the germline V gene, CDR1 is SGHTA and CDR2 is FQGNSA. In regard to this clone: What it recognizes is unknown.

Libraries were prepared by immunoSEQ multiplex PCR; TCRdb keeps only in-frame clonotypes and omits some of them. The repertoire holds roughly 90,000 clones, with 85% as singletons. Sequenced sample: PBMCs. The chain combines TRBV7-2 with TRBJ1-2; 7 bases map to TRBD1. The receptor's source is a man between 18 and 29 years old in good health and CMV-seropositive. CDR3 sequence reads: CASSLGQHYGYTF. The CDR3 DNA sequence: TGTGCCAGCAGCTTGGGACAGCACTATGGCTACACCTTC.